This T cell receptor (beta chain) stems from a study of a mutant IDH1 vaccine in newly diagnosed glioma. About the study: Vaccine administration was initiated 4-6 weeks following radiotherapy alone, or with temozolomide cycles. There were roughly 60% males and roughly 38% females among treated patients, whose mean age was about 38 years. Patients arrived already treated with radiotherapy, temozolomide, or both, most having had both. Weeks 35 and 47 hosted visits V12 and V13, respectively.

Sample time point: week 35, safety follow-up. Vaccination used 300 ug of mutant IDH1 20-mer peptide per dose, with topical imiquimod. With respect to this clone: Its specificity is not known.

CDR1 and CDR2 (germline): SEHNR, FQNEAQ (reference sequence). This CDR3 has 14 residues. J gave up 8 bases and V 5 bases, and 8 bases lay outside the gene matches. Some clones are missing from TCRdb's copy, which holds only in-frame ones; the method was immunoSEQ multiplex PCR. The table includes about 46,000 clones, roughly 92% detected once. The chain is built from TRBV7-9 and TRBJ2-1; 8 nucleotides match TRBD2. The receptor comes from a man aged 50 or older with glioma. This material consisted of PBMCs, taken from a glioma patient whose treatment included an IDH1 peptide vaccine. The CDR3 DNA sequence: TGTGCCAGCAGCCCCTTGGGAGCGGGGGATGAGCAGTTCTTC. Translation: CASSPLGAGDEQFF.